This T cell receptor beta chain was sequenced during a study of blood T cell repertoires in COVID-19. The CDR3 spans 15 residues. Germline V gene sequence: CDR1 GTSNPN, CDR2 SVGIG (reference sequence). Unmatched junction bases numbered 8, after V lost 4 bases and J lost 6 bases. Produced via immunoSEQ multiplex PCR; TCRdb's table is partial and in-frame only. The sample holds 100,000 to 140,000 clones, around 90% seen once. The sequence came from a man aged 35 to 55 with active or convalescent COVID-19. Sequenced material: peripheral blood. The chain recombines TRBV30 with TRBJ1-6, with 8 positions matching TRBD1. In nucleotides, the CDR3 is TGTGCCTGGAACCGCCGGGACAGGAGTAATTCACCCCTCCACTTT. Encoded protein: CAWNRRDRSNSPLHF. Combining the CDR3 with reference TRBV30 and TRBJ1-6 gives the whole variable domain SQTIHQWPATLVQPVGSPLSLECTVEGTSNPNLYWYRQAAGRGLQLLFYSVGIGQISSEVPQNLSASRPQDRQFILSSKKLLLSDSGFYLCAWNRRDRSNSPLHFGNGTRLTVT.